Following are 4 T cell receptor beta chains from one sample sequenced in a study of blood T cell repertoires in COVID-19. Libraries were prepared by immunoSEQ multiplex PCR; TCRdb keeps only in-frame clonotypes and omits some of them. The sample lists around 330,000 clones; approximately 88% were seen once. Sequencing used peripheral blood. All receptors come from a woman younger than 45 with COVID-19, enrolled during active disease.

V usage is TRBV7-8 and J usage is TRBJ1-1; D unclear. CDR1 and CDR2 from the germline V gene are SGHVS and FQNEAQ. V lost 6 bases, J lost 5 bases, and 16 bases lay in between. The CDR3 loop spans 14 amino acids. The CDR3 spells CASRRIVGETEAFF. CDR3 sequence (DNA): TGTGCCAGCAGGAGGATCGTCGGTGAAACTGAAGCTTTCTTT.

The CDR3 DNA follows: TGTGCCAGCAGCTTAGATCATTCAGCAGGCATTCAGTACTTC. Protein: CASSLDHSAGIQYF. The chain combines TRBV11-2 with TRBJ2-4; unclear D gene. The CDR3 sequence is 14 residues long. CDR1 and CDR2 (germline): SGHAT, FQNNGV. Trimming pared 0 bases from V and 9 bases from J, leaving 12 bases between.

The rearrangement links TRBV10-3 to TRBJ1-1; D perhaps matches TRBD1 (5 bases). Trimming pared 3 bases from V and 1 base from J, leaving 15 bases between. CDR1 is ENHRY, CDR2 SYGVKD, per germline. There are 16 residues in the CDR3. CDR3 sequence reads: CAISDPVGGANTEAFF. The CDR3 DNA sequence: TGTGCCATCAGTGACCCTGTGGGCGGGGCGAACACTGAAGCTTTCTTT.

This CDR3 is CASSPGGTSFYEQYF. The CDR3 DNA reads as TGTGCCAGCAGTCCAGGGGGGACTAGCTTCTACGAGCAGTACTTC. The V gene is TRBV6-5, the J gene TRBJ2-7, with TRBD2 matching over 9 bases. Germline CDR1 is MNHEY and CDR2 is SVGAGI. The CDR3 sequence is 15 residues long. J lost 3 bases, V lost 5 bases, and 8 bases had no gene match.